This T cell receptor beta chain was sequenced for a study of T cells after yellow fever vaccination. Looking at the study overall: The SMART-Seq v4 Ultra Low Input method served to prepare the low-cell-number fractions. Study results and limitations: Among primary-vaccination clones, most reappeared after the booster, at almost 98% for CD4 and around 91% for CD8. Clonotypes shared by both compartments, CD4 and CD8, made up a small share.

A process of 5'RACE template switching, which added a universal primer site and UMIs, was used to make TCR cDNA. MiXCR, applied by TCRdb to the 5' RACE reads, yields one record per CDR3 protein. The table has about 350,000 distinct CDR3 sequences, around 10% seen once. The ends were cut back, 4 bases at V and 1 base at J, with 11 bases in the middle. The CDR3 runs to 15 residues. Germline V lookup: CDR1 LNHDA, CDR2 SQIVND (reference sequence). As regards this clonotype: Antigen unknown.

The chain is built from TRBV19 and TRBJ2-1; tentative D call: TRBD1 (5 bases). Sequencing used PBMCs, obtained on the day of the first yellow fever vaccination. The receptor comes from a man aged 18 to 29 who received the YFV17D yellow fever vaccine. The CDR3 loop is CASSTLDRSYNEQFF. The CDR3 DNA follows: TGTGCCAGTAGTACTTTAGACAGATCCTACAATGAGCAGTTCTTC.